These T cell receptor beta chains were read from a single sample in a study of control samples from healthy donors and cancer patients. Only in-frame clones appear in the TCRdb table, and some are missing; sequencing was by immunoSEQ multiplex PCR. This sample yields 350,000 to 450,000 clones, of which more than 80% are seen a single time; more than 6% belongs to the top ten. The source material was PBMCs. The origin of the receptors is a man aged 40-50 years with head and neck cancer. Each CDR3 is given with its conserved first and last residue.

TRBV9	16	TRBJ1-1	CASSKPSGQGYTEAFF
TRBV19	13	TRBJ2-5	CASSSRDKGTQYF
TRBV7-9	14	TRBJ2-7	CASSWGGQTHEQYF
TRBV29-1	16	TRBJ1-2	CSVAPGGQGAVDGYTF
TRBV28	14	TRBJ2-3	CASRTANEPDTQYF
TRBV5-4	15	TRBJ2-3	CASSVGTGPTDTQYF
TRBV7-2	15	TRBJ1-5	CASSNRETSNQPQHF
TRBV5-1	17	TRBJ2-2	CASSSGDDRGLTGELFF
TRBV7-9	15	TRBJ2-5	CASSSGADSEETQYF
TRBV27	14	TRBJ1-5	CATGAQGFNQPQHF
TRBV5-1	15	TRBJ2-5	CASSTGTGPQETQYF
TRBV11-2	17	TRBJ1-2	CASSLTSLTASNYGYTF
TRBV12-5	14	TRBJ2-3	CASGLAGLTDTQYF
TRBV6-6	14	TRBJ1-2	CASSYLGQGYGYTF
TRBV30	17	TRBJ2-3	CAWTVNLPGWGTDTQYF
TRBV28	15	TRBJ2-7	CASREGVASIYEQYF
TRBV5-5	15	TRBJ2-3	CASSLVGARGDTQYF
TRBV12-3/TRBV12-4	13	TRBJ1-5	CASDQQSGQPQHF
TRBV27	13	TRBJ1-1	CASSLVGRTEAFF
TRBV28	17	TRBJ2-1	CASSSGTSGGPRGEQFF
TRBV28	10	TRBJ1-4	CASSGEKLFF
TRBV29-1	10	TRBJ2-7	CSVFLDEQYF
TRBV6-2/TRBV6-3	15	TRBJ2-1	CASSWLGGGNNEQFF
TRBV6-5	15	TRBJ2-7	CASLAPGQGVYEQYF
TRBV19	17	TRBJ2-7	CASSFGTSSERSYEQYF
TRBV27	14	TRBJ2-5	CASSLGYGQETQYF
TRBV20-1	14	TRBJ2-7	CSASENRRLDEQYF
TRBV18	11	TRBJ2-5	CASSPQETQYF
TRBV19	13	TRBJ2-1	CASSIARYNEQFF
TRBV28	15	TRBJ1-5	CASNPGELRNQPQHF
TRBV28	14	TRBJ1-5	CASSTNGGSQPQHF
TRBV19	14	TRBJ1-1	CASSPPGVNTEAFF
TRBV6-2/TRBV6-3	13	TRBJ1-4	CASSYWTGEKLFF
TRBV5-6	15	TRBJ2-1	CASSFWTGVYNEQFF
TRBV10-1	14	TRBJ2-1	CASSTGTPLSEQFF
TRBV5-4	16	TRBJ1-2	CASSLPGTGNLYGYTF
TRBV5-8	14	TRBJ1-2	CASSIGQLNYGYTF
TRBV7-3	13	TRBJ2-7	CASSLMTSYEQYF
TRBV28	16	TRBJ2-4	CASSWDSGGTKNIQYF
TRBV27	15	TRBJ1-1	CASSLTRGAYTEAFF
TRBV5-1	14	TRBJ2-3	CASSFSSQADTQYF
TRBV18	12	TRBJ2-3	CASSPGGDTQYF
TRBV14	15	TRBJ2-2	CASSQDSRESGELFF
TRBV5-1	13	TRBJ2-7	CASSLAPSYEQYF
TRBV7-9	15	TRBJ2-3	CASSGVREGTDTQYF
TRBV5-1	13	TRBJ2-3	CASGGGGADTQYF
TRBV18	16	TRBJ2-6	CASSPTGDSGANVLTF
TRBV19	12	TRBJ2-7	CASSIGAYEQYF
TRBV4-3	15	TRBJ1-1	CASSQDYGANTEAFF
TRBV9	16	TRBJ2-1	CASSEKGQGAYNEQFF
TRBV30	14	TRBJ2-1	CAWSVLTGGGGQFF
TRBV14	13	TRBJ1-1	CASSRGLFTEAFF